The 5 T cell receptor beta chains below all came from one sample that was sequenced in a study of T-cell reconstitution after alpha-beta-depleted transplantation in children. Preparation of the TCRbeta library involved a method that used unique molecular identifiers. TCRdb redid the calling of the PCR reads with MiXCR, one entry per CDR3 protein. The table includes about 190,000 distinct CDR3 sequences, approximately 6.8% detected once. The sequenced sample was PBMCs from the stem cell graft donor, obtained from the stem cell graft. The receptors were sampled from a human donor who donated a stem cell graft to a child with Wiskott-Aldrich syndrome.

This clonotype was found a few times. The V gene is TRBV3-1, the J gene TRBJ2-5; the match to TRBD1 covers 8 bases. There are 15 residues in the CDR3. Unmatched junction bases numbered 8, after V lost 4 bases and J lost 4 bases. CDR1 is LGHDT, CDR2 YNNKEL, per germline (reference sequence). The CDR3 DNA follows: TGTGCCAGCAGCCCCATAGACAGGGGAAGAGAGACCCAGTACTTC. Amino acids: CASSPIDRGRETQYF.

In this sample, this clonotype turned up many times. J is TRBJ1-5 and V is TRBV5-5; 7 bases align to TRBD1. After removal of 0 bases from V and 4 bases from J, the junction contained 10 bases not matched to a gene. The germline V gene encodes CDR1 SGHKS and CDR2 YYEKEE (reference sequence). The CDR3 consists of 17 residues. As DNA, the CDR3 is TGTGCCAGCAGCTTGGGAGCCCGACAGGGTGCGAATCAGCCCCAGCATTTT. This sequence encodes CASSLGARQGANQPQHF.

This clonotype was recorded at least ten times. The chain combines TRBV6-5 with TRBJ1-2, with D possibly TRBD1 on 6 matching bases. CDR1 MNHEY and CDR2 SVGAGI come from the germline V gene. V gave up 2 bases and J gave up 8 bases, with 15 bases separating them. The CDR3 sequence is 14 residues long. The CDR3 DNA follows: TGTGCCAGCAGTTACGGTCAGGGGCTAGGGGGCTACACCTTC. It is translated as CASSYGQGLGGYTF.

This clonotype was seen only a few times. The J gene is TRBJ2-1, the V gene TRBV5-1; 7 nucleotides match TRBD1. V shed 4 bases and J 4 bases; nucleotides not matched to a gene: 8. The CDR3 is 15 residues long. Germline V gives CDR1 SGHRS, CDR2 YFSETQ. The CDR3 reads CASSIQGPGYNEQFF. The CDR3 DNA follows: TGCGCCAGCAGCATACAGGGGCCGGGGTACAATGAGCAGTTCTTC.

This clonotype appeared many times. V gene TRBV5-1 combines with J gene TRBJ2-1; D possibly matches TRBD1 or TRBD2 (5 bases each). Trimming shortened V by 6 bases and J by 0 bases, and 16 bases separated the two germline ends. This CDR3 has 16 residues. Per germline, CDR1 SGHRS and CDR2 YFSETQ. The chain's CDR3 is CASKSGLGTSYNEQFF. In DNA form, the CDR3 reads TGCGCCAGCAAGTCCGGGTTAGGGACCTCCTACAATGAGCAGTTCTTC.